Following are 30 T cell receptor beta chains from one sample sequenced in a study of T cells in Graves' hyperthyroidism and ophthalmopathy. TCR beta CDR3 region amplification was performed from RNA transcripts. HTBI primers were used for first-round RT-PCR of the TCR CDR3. TCRdb reprocessed the multiplex PCR reads via MiXCR and lists one record per CDR3 protein. The sample contains approximately 600,000 distinct CDR3 sequences, approximately 15% of which appear only once. The source material was blood. Receptors originate from a woman aged 30 to 39 with Graves' hyperthyroidism that later progressed to Graves' ophthalmopathy.

This clonotype has more than one count but fewer than ten. The V call is TRBV5-1, the J call TRBJ2-7, with TRBD2 as a possible D gene (5 bases). CDR1 SGHRS and CDR2 YFSETQ come from the germline V gene. This CDR3 is built from 16 residues. V shed 1 base and J shed 0 bases, with 14 bases lying between them. CDR3 region: CASSLPSGVSSYEQYF. The CDR3, as DNA: TGCGCCAGCAGCTTGCCGAGCGGCGTATCCTCCTACGAGCAGTACTTC.

Comment on this clonotype: One base away lies a much larger clone, so this may be a sequencing read error. V usage is TRBV12-3 or TRBV12-4 and J usage is TRBJ2-2; 12 nucleotides match TRBD2. V dropped 7 bases and J dropped 7; count of bases not matched to a gene: 10. This CDR3 spans 16 amino acids. The CDR3 protein is CASNPRLAGVDGELFF. CDR3 DNA: TGTGCCAGCAATCCTCGACTAGCGGGAGTGGACGGGGAGCTGTTTTTT.

This clonotype was seen at least ten times. This chain joins TRBV7-2 and TRBJ1-2; D not certain. The germline gives CDR1 SGHTA, CDR2 FQGNSA. V lost 3 bases, J lost 8 bases, and 10 bases lay in between. This CDR3 spans 12 amino acids. CDR3 in amino acids: CASSFSSWGYTF. CDR3 coding DNA: TGTGCCAGCAGCTTTTCGTCCTGGGGCTACACCTTC.

The chain combines TRBV20-1 with TRBJ1-2, with D perhaps TRBD1 (6 bases). Per germline, CDR1 DFQATT and CDR2 SNEGSKA (reference sequence). With 7 bases removed from V and 2 bases from J, the gap between germline ends came to 11 bases. This CDR3 comprises 12 residues. CDR3 coding DNA: TGCAGTGTCGTCGACAGGAACTATGGCTACACCTTC. Its protein is CSVVDRNYGYTF.

This clonotype came up a few times. The chain uses TRBV29-1 and TRBJ2-1, with 13 nucleotides matching TRBD2. Germline assignment: CDR1 SQVTM and CDR2 ANQGSEA. CDR3 length: 15 amino acids. The junction had 8 bases not matched to a gene; V was cut back by 4 bases and J by 8 bases. This CDR3 is CSVVGTSGRAHEQFF. The DNA for the CDR3 is TGCAGCGTTGTTGGAACTAGCGGGAGGGCCCATGAGCAGTTCTTC.

This chain joins TRBV4-3 and TRBJ1-2; perhaps TRBD1 as D (6 bases). Trimming removed 4 bases from V and 8 bases from J, with 17 bases in between. Germline V lookup: CDR1 LGHNA, CDR2 YSLEER. CDR3 length: 14 residues. CDR3 in DNA: TGCGCCAGCAGCCCTTCAGCGGGGGCTGGAGGCTACACCTTC. Its translation is CASSPSAGAGGYTF.

This clonotype was seen repeatedly, ten times or more. The rearrangement joins TRBV20-1 to TRBJ2-3; possibly TRBD1 or TRBD2 for D (5 bases each). The CDR3 sequence is 15 residues long. Germline V lookup: CDR1 DFQATT, CDR2 SNEGSKA (reference sequence). Trimming cost V 6 bases and J 1 base, with 17 bases left between them. As DNA, the CDR3 is TGCAGTGCCAAGGGGCCGGGACCTCGCACAGATACGCAGTATTTT. Translated, it gives CSAKGPGPRTDTQYF.

This clonotype has at least ten counts. This chain uses TRBV6-2 or TRBV6-3 with TRBJ2-1; D may be TRBD2 (6 bases). Germline V gene data show CDR1 as MNHEY and CDR2 as SVGEGT. Trimming left V 4 bases short and J 10 bases short, with 20 bases between. The CDR3 is made up of 15 amino acids. CDR3 nucleotides: TGTGCCAGCAGTTTCCCCCTAACGGGAGAAGGGGAGCAGTTCTTC. Its protein is CASSFPLTGEGEQFF.

This chain joins TRBV6-9 and TRBJ2-7; TRBD2 agrees at 8 bases. This CDR3 has 15 amino acids. J was trimmed by 5 bases and V by 2 bases; bases with no gene match: 8. Germline lookup yields CDR1 MNHGY and CDR2 SVAAGI. The CDR3 DNA follows: TGTGCCAGCAGTTATAAGGGCGGGAGGAGCGACGAGCAGTACTTC. It is translated as CASSYKGGRSDEQYF.

Many counts were recorded for this clonotype. This chain joins TRBV29-1 and TRBJ1-3; D is unresolved. The CDR3 sequence is 14 residues long. Trimming took 8 bases from V and 0 from J, leaving 14 bases between them. Germline V CDR1 and CDR2: SQVTM, ANQGSEA. Written as DNA, the CDR3 is TGCAGCCCTATCCCGGTGGACTCTGGAAACACCATATATTTT. Translation gives CSPIPVDSGNTIYF.

The chain employs TRBV4-1 and TRBJ2-3; D gene unclear. Trimming cost V 8 bases and J 2 bases, with 17 bases left between them. CDR3 length: 15 amino acids. The germline V gene has CDR1 MGHRA and CDR2 YSYEKL. The CDR3 DNA follows: TGCGCCAGCTCGAGCCGACCAGTAAACACAGATACGCAGTATTTT. Amino acid sequence: CASSSRPVNTDTQYF.

The table lists this clonotype with many counts. One junction end disagrees with the germline gene, perhaps due to a read error. J is TRBJ2-5 and V is TRBV5-1, with unresolved D. Germline V lookup: CDR1 SGHRS, CDR2 YFSETQ. The CDR3 has 11 amino acids. For the CDR3, the DNA is TGTGCCAGCAGCGTCCAAGAGACCCAGTACTTC. This gives the protein CASSVQETQYF. The whole variable domain, filled in from reference TRBV5-1 and TRBJ2-5, reads KAGVTQTPRYLIKTRGQQVTLSCSPISGHRSVSWYQQTPGQGLQFLFEYFSETQRNKGNFPGRFSGRQFSNSRSEMNVSTLELGDSALYLCASSVQETQYFGPGTRLLVL.

This clonotype was counted many times. This rearrangement joins TRBV24-1 to TRBJ1-2; the D is unclear. The CDR3 sequence is 14 residues long. Germline V lookup: CDR1 KGHDR, CDR2 SFDVKD. The V gene lost 2 bases and the J gene lost 7 bases, with 13 bases spanning the gap. The CDR3 sequence: CATSDSPGRGGYTF. Here the CDR3 DNA reads TGTGCCACCAGTGATTCGCCGGGGAGAGGTGGCTACACCTTC.

At least ten counts were recorded for this clonotype. This chain links TRBV5-1 with TRBJ2-1; D is undetermined. V was clipped by 6 bases and J by 5 bases, with 6 bases between them. Germline V gene data show CDR1 as SGHRS and CDR2 as YFSETQ. This CDR3 is 11 amino acids long. CDR3: CASKGNNEQFF. As DNA, the CDR3 is TGCGCCAGCAAAGGAAACAATGAGCAGTTCTTC.

The chain couples TRBV6-1 to TRBJ2-3; 8 bases align to TRBD1. Germline V gene lookup returns CDR1 MNHNS and CDR2 SASEGT. J lost 6 bases, V lost 3 bases, and 5 bases had no gene match. The CDR3 runs 14 residues. CDR3 bases: TGTGCCAGCAGTGACAGTCAGGGGGCCGATACGCAGTATTTT. It yields the protein CASSDSQGADTQYF.

This clonotype was detected many times. The chain carries TRBV6-1 and TRBJ1-1; maybe TRBD1 (6 bases). The V and J ends lost 4 bases and 1 base respectively, with 10 bases between them. There are 14 residues in the CDR3. Germline-derived CDR1 and CDR2 are MNHNS and SASEGT. The CDR3: CASSVRTANTEAFF. The CDR3, as DNA: TGTGCCAGCAGTGTCCGGACAGCGAACACTGAAGCTTTCTTT.

The genes are TRBV13 and TRBJ2-2; D is possibly TRBD2 (6 bases). The germline CDR1 and CDR2 sequences are PRHDT and FYEKMQ (reference sequence). The CDR3 contains 17 residues. V was shortened by 5 bases and J by 1 base, with 17 bases between the two germline ends. The CDR3 is CASSSITGTWNTGELFF. The CDR3 DNA reads TGTGCCAGCAGCAGTATTACCGGGACTTGGAACACCGGGGAGCTGTTTTTT.

V gene TRBV5-6 combines with J gene TRBJ1-1, with a tentative D call TRBD1 (6 bases). Germline lookup yields CDR1 SGHDT and CDR2 YYEEEE. Deletions cut 2 bases from V and 4 bases from J, with 15 bases between. This CDR3 is 15 amino acids long. For the CDR3, the DNA is TGTGCCAGCAGCTTTTCCAGGGGTTGGAGCACTGAAGCTTTCTTT. Translated: CASSFSRGWSTEAFF.

The rearrangement uses TRBV6-1 and TRBJ2-5; tentative D call: TRBD1 (6 bases). CDR1 and CDR2 from the germline V gene are MNHNS and SASEGT. V was trimmed by 6 bases and J by 14 bases, leaving 16 bases between them. CDR3 length: 11 residues. In nucleotides, the CDR3 is TGTGCCAGCAGCCAAAGGACAGTCGAATACTTC. It is translated as CASSQRTVEYF.

This rearrangement joins TRBV4-3 to TRBJ2-7; 12 bases match TRBD1. This CDR3 spans 18 amino acids. Germline V gene sequence: CDR1 LGHNA, CDR2 YSLEER. Trimming cost V 3 bases and J 2 bases; bases outside gene matches: 11. CDR3 nucleotides: TGCGCCAGCAGCCAGAATCCGGGACAGGGGGCCCCTGCCTACGAGCAGTACTTC. It translates to CASSQNPGQGAPAYEQYF.

This clonotype has just a few counts. This chain uses TRBV19 with TRBJ1-1; tentative D call: TRBD1 (6 bases). V was shortened by 1 base and J by 1 base, with 13 bases between the two germline ends. Germline CDR1 and CDR2: LNHDA and SQIVND (reference sequence). This CDR3 spans 16 amino acids. CDR3 loop: CASSIVGQLGNTEAFF. The DNA of the CDR3 is TGTGCCAGTAGTATAGTAGGACAGCTAGGGAACACTGAAGCTTTCTTT.

The table lists this clonotype with many counts. The CDR3 sequence is CASSLGQATDEQYF. The CDR3 DNA sequence: TGCGCCAGCAGCTTGGGTCAGGCCACCGACGAGCAGTACTTC. The gene calls are TRBV5-1 and TRBJ2-7; D is ambiguous. Germline V gene sequence: CDR1 SGHRS, CDR2 YFSETQ. The V end was cut by 0 bases, the J end by 5 bases, with 12 bases between. The CDR3 length is 14 residues.

This clonotype appeared many times. The CDR3 bases are TGCAGCGTTGAACCCCGTCTGGGGAGGGGGGCTTTCTTT. Amino acids: CSVEPRLGRGAFF. The chain is built from TRBV29-1 and TRBJ1-1, with D possibly matching TRBD1 (6 bases). The CDR3 totals 13 residues. V shed 2 bases and J shed 11 bases, with 18 bases lying between them. The germline gives CDR1 SQVTM, CDR2 ANQGSEA. Full variable domain (missing parts from reference TRBV29-1 and TRBJ1-1): SAVISQKPSRDICQRGTSLTIQCQVDSQVTMMFWYRQQPGQSLTLIATANQGSEATYESGFVIDKFPISRPNLTFSTLTVSNMSPEDSSIYLCSVEPRLGRGAFFGQGTRLTVV.

This clonotype came up a few times. This chain connects TRBV20-1 to TRBJ2-7; 7 positions match TRBD2. The CDR3 extends over 15 amino acids. CDR1 is DFQATT, CDR2 SNEGSKA, per germline (reference sequence). The ends lost 0 bases at V and 4 bases at J; junction bases unmatched: 9. The DNA for the CDR3 is TGCAGTGCTAGAGACGGGGGGAGGGCCAATTACGAGCAGTACTTC. This encodes CSARDGGRANYEQYF.

This clonotype has at least ten counts. The chain joins TRBV18 to TRBJ1-1; D is ambiguous. Trimming took 4 bases from V and 4 from J, leaving 19 bases between them. Per the germline V gene, CDR1 is KGHSH and CDR2 is LQKENI. The CDR3 totals 16 residues. This CDR3 is CASSQISPGELTEAFF. In DNA form, the CDR3 reads TGTGCCAGCTCACAGATTTCCCCCGGGGAGCTCACTGAAGCTTTCTTT.

To note about this clonotype: Here the CDR3 omits its conserved ending phenylalanine or tryptophan, so a read error is the likely source. This chain links TRBV10-1 with TRBJ2-7; no reliable D call. With 2 bases removed from V and 5 bases from J, the gap between germline ends came to 4 bases. The CDR3 runs to 11 residues. Germline V gives CDR1 WNHNN, CDR2 SYGVQD (reference sequence). The CDR3 is CASSETDEQYL. CDR3 DNA: TGCGCCAGCAGTGAGACAGACGAGCAGTACCTC.

DNA of the CDR3: TGCGCCAGCGGCCCCCGGGACCCGTCCAACAATGAGCAGTTCTTC. Its translation: CASGPRDPSNNEQFF. The chain uses TRBV5-1 and TRBJ2-1; D might be TRBD1 or TRBD2, each matching 5 bases. Per the germline V gene, CDR1 is SGHRS and CDR2 is YFSETQ. Trimming removed 7 bases from V and 5 bases from J, with 19 bases in between. This CDR3 comprises 15 residues.

The V and J genes are TRBV19 and TRBJ1-4; TRBD1 aligns across 8 bases. Looked up from germline, CDR1 is LNHDA and CDR2 is SQIVND (reference sequence). With 6 bases clipped from V and 4 bases from J, the junction kept 7 bases outside the gene matches. The CDR3 runs to 15 residues. CDR3 DNA: TGTGCCAGTAGCAGGGGACAGGCACTTAATGAAAAACTGTTTTTT. It encodes CASSRGQALNEKLFF.

This clonotype has at least ten counts. This chain connects TRBV20-1 to TRBJ2-7; D may match TRBD1 or TRBD2 (8 bases each). The CDR3 has 15 amino acids. The germline V gene encodes CDR1 DFQATT and CDR2 SNEGSKA (reference sequence). The germline V and J ends were trimmed by 0 bases and 3 bases, with 15 bases remaining between them. The DNA for the CDR3 is TGCAGTGCTAGAGATCTTAGCGGGACAGGCTACGAGCAGTACTTC. It is translated as CSARDLSGTGYEQYF.

This clonotype was found many times. V and J are TRBV20-1 and TRBJ1-1; D remains ambiguous. CDR3 size: 15 residues. Trimming took off 5 bases at V and 5 bases at J, with 21 bases between the two ends. Looked up from germline, CDR1 is DFQATT and CDR2 is SNEGSKA (reference sequence). This chain's CDR3 is CSASFPRGVGTEAFF. As DNA, the CDR3 is TGCAGTGCTTCTTTCCCCCGTGGGGTAGGGACTGAAGCTTTCTTT.